This T cell receptor (beta chain) emerged from a study of cytomegalovirus exposure and HLA in healthy donors. Germline CDR1 reads LGHNA; CDR2 reads YNFKEQ. The CDR3 is 15 amino acids. J was trimmed by 0 bases and V by 5 bases; bases with no gene match: 3. Each donor's status was that of a healthy bone marrow donor. Use of 60 Vbeta and 13 Jbeta primers characterized the PCR. Method: immunoSEQ multiplex PCR; TCRdb's copy keeps in-frame clones and lacks some. The table shows 120,000 or so clones, with approximately 75% occurring only once. Points from the study as a whole: The Asian-associated ancestry cluster reportedly had fewer N-insertions than the roughly 670-donor mean in a later analysis. It was reported that the classifier diagnosed cytomegalovirus status with high specificity and sensitivity in both the original and validation cohorts. Exclusion applied to some V segments, including TRBV6-2 and TRBV6-3, as they were indistinguishable.

This clone was seen a handful of times. The antigen remains unidentified. The chain has TRBV4-2 and TRBJ2-1; 8 positions match TRBD2. Sequenced input: PBMCs. This clonotype was sampled from a man aged 25-45 years in good health and CMV-seronegative. In DNA form, the CDR3 reads TGTGCCAGCAGCTTAGCGGGGCCCTCCTACAATGAGCAGTTCTTC. Translation: CASSLAGPSYNEQFF.